The rows below give T cell receptor beta chains drawn from one sample of a study of cytomegalovirus exposure and HLA in healthy donors. Some clones are missing from TCRdb's copy, which holds only in-frame ones; the method was immunoSEQ multiplex PCR. The table shows fewer than 300,000 clones, with 88% occurring only once. What was sequenced was PBMCs. These TCRs come from a young woman in good health and CMV-seronegative. Each CDR3 is given with its conserved first and last residue. D genes are given only for firm matches. The listing skips clone size in some rows; elsewhere it reads once, few, many or a size class.

-	TRBV5-6	-	TRBJ2-2	CASSPEGLPSGELFF	TGTGCCAGCAGCCCGGAAGGACTACCAAGCGGGGAGCTGTTTTTT
TRBD1	TRBV28	-	TRBJ2-5	CASRRDRSGETQYF	TGTGCCAGCAGAAGGGACAGGTCGGGAGAGACCCAGTACTTC
-	TRBV7-2	-	TRBJ1-5	CASSSSDRGYQPQHF	TGTGCCAGCAGCTCCTCCGACAGAGGTTATCAGCCCCAGCATTTT
TRBD1	TRBV5-6	-	TRBJ2-1	CASSLADRVENEQFF	TGTGCCAGCAGCTTGGCGGACAGGGTGGAAAATGAGCAGTTCTTC
TRBD2	TRBV2	-	TRBJ2-3	CASSRLAGVSTDTQYF	TGTGCCAGCAGTCGTTTAGCGGGAGTTAGCACAGATACGCAGTATTTT
TRBD2	TRBV27	-	TRBJ2-7	CASSRLAGSYEQYF	TGTGCCAGCAGCCGTCTAGCGGGAAGCTACGAGCAGTACTTC
TRBD2	TRBV29-1	-	TRBJ2-1	CSVVPGLATDEQFF	TGCAGCGTTGTCCCGGGACTAGCGACCGATGAGCAGTTCTTC
TRBD2	TRBV29-1	-	TRBJ2-7	CSVGGLAGAYEQYF	TGCAGCGTTGGGGGACTAGCGGGAGCCTACGAGCAGTACTTC
-	TRBV28	-	TRBJ2-3	CAASGRSTDTQYF	TGTGCCGCCTCAGGGCGTAGCACAGATACGCAGTATTTT
TRBD1	TRBV5-1	few	TRBJ1-1	CASRQDREHTEAFF	TGCGCCAGCAGACAGGACAGGGAGCACACTGAAGCTTTCTTT
-	TRBV5-1	-	TRBJ2-1	CASSLETSPYNEQFF	TGCGCCAGCAGCTTGGAGACTTCCCCTTACAATGAGCAGTTCTTC
TRBD2	TRBV6-1	-	TRBJ2-7	CASSETSGSYEQYF	TGTGCCAGCAGTGAAACTAGCGGGAGTTACGAGCAGTACTTC
-	TRBV4-1	-	TRBJ2-3	CASSQYVPISTDTQYF	TGCGCCAGCAGCCAGTACGTTCCTATAAGCACAGATACGCAGTATTTT
TRBD1	TRBV7-8	-	TRBJ2-7	CASSWGQYEQYF	TGTGCCAGCAGCTGGGGACAGTACGAGCAGTACTTC
TRBD1	TRBV10-3	-	TRBJ1-3	CAISDRVGNTIYF	TGTGCCATCAGCGACAGGGTAGGAAACACCATATATTTT
-	TRBV30	-	TRBJ2-6	CAWSGGTIALTF	TGTGCCTGGAGTGGGGGGACAATTGCCCTGACTTTC
-	TRBV5-1	-	TRBJ1-2	CASMLSANYGYTF	TGCGCCAGCATGCTCTCTGCGAACTATGGCTACACCTTC
-	TRBV4-1	few	TRBJ2-3	CASSQDGGTIYPDTQYF	TGCGCCAGCAGCCAAGATGGAGGGACGATATATCCAGATACGCAGTATTTT
TRBD1	TRBV6-6	once	TRBJ1-4	CASKTGGGEKLFF	TGTGCCAGCAAGACAGGGGGAGGTGAAAAACTGTTTTTT
TRBD1	TRBV27	-	TRBJ1-2	CASSFQGADGYTF	TGTGCCAGCAGTTTTCAGGGGGCGGATGGCTACACCTTC
TRBD2	TRBV5-1	-	TRBJ2-3	CASSLALAGGTDTQYF	TGCGCCAGCAGCTTGGCCTTAGCGGGGGGGACAGATACGCAGTATTTT
TRBD2	TRBV28	-	TRBJ2-5	CASKAGRETQYF	TGTGCCAGCAAGGCCGGGAGGGAGACCCAGTACTTC
-	TRBV11-2	-	TRBJ2-7	CASSLLFRESAYEQYF	TGTGCCAGCAGCTTACTTTTCCGGGAAAGCGCCTACGAGCAGTACTTC
-	TRBV10-1	few	TRBJ2-3	CASSSSTDTQYF	TGCGCCAGCAGTTCTAGCACAGATACGCAGTATTTT
-	TRBV7-3	-	TRBJ2-2	CASSLGAGELFF	TGTGCCAGCAGCCTCGGAGCCGGGGAGCTGTTTTTT
TRBD2	TRBV28	-	TRBJ2-1	CAAGTPSGIINEQFF	TGTGCCGCCGGCACTCCTAGCGGGATAATCAATGAGCAGTTCTTC
-	TRBV30	-	TRBJ2-2	CAWSPGAGELFF	TGTGCCTGGAGCCCAGGGGCCGGGGAGCTGTTTTTT
-	TRBV19	-	TRBJ2-7	CASSQIRSSYEQYF	TGTGCCAGTAGTCAAATACGGAGCTCCTACGAGCAGTACTTC
TRBD2	TRBV2	few	TRBJ2-7	CASSPGTSLAEQYF	TGTGCCAGCAGTCCCGGGACTAGCCTTGCCGAGCAGTACTTC
-	TRBV28	-	TRBJ2-1	CASSRETDSSYNEQFF	TGTGCCAGCAGCCGAGAAACAGATTCCTCCTACAATGAGCAGTTCTTC
-	TRBV9	once	TRBJ2-5	CASSVPGRETQYF	TGTGCCAGCAGCGTACCGGGGAGAGAGACCCAGTACTTC
-	TRBV5-1	-	TRBJ2-6	CASRTGVGANVLTF	TGCGCCAGCAGAACCGGGGTCGGGGCCAACGTCCTGACTTTC
TRBD2	TRBV27	once	TRBJ2-1	CASSLNSGLAGVGEQFF	TGTGCCAGCAGTTTAAACTCGGGACTAGCGGGAGTCGGTGAGCAGTTCTTC
-	TRBV10-2	-	TRBJ1-4	CATRDFPNEKLFF	TGCGCCACCCGAGATTTTCCTAATGAAAAACTGTTTTTT
TRBD1	TRBV5-8	few	TRBJ1-2	CASSLAGGNYGYTF	TGTGCCAGCAGCTTGGCAGGGGGAAACTATGGCTACACCTTC
-	TRBV6-5	-	TRBJ2-1	CASSHDIYNEQFF	TGTGCCAGCAGCCACGACATCTACAATGAGCAGTTCTTC
-	TRBV10-3	-	TRBJ2-5	CAISTGGVGETQYF	TGTGCCATCAGCACAGGGGGGGTAGGAGAGACCCAGTACTTC
-	TRBV2	-	TRBJ2-3	CASKIGAPPTDTQYF	TGTGCCAGCAAGATTGGGGCTCCACCTACAGATACGCAGTATTTT
-	TRBV15	-	TRBJ1-2	CATSGGELNYGYTF	TGTGCCACCAGCGGTGGAGAGCTGAACTATGGCTACACCTTC
-	TRBV5-1	-	TRBJ2-1	CASSPSGVFDEQFF	TGCGCCAGCAGCCCAAGCGGAGTTTTCGATGAGCAGTTCTTC
-	TRBV5-1	-	TRBJ2-7	CASSLLAGFSYEQYF	TGCGCCAGCAGCTTGTTGGCGGGCTTCTCCTACGAGCAGTACTTC
-	TRBV4-3	-	TRBJ1-2	CASSQDPRVRYTF	TGCGCCAGCAGCCAAGATCCCCGGGTGCGCTACACCTTC
-	TRBV6-1	-	TRBJ1-1	CASRVRGARKTEAFF	TGTGCCAGCAGGGTTCGCGGGGCTCGAAAGACTGAAGCTTTCTTT
TRBD2	TRBV7-9	-	TRBJ2-3	CASRGGLVSDTQYF	TGTGCCAGCCGTGGTGGACTAGTATCAGATACGCAGTATTTT
-	TRBV11-2	-	TRBJ1-5	CASSITAVNQPQHF	TGTGCCAGCAGCATCACAGCGGTAAATCAGCCCCAGCATTTT
-	TRBV13	-	TRBJ2-1	CASSPVRLELYNEQFF	TGTGCCAGCAGCCCGGTCCGTTTAGAGCTGTACAATGAGCAGTTCTTC
TRBD1	TRBV28	once	TRBJ1-2	CASSSQGAIFDDGYTF	TGTGCCAGCAGTTCCCAGGGGGCGATATTTGACGATGGCTACACCTTC
TRBD2	TRBV7-9	few	TRBJ2-4	CASSLALAGGNIQYF	TGTGCCAGCAGCTTAGCGCTAGCGGGGGGAAACATTCAGTACTTC
TRBD1	TRBV9	-	TRBJ1-4	CASSVDGQGNEKLFF	TGTGCCAGCAGCGTAGACGGACAGGGGAATGAAAAACTGTTTTTT
TRBD1	TRBV27	-	TRBJ2-1	CASSFLRTGSLYNEQFF	TGTGCCAGCAGTTTCCTCCGGACAGGTTCTTTATACAATGAGCAGTTCTTC